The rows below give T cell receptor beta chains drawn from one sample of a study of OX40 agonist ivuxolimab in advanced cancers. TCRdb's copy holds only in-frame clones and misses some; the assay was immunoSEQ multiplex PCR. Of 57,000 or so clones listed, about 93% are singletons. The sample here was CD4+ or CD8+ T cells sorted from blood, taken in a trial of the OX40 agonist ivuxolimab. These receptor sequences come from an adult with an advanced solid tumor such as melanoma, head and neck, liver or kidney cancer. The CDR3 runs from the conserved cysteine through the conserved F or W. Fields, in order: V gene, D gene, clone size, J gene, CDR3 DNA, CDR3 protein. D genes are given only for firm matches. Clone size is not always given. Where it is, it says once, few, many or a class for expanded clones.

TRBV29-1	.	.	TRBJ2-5	TGCAGCGCCCCACTACACGGACAAGAGACCCAGTACTTC	CSAPLHGQETQYF
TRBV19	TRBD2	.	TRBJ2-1	TGTGCCAGTAATGGGGCTAGCGGGACTAATGAGCAGTTCTTC	CASNGASGTNEQFF
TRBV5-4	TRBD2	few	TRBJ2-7	TGTGCCAGCAGCTGGGGACTAGCGGGAGGGGCATCGAGGGAGCAGTACTTC	CASSWGLAGGASREQYF
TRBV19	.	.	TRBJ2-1	TGTGCCAGTAGTATAACAGGGATTCAGAATGACCAGTTCTTC	CASSITGIQNDQFF
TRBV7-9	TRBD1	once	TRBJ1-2	TGTGCCAGCAGCTTAGGGTCGAGGGGGCGCGGCTATGGCTACACCTTC	CASSLGSRGRGYGYTF
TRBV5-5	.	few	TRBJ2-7	TGTGCCAGCAGCGCGCCCCCCCGCTACGAGCAGTACTTC	CASSAPPRYEQYF
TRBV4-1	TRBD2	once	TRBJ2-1	TGCGCCAGCAGCCAAGAGGGACTAGCCGATGAGCAGTTCTTC	CASSQEGLADEQFF
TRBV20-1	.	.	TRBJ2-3	TGCAGTGCTAGAGATCCGGATACGCAGTATTTT	CSARDPDTQYF
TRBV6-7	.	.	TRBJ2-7	TGTGCGGGAAGGGTGGGGGGCGAGCAGTACTTC	CAGRVGGEQYF
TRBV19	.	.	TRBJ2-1	TGTGCCAGTAGTATCTCCGGACTTCCTAATGAGCAGTTCTTC	CASSISGLPNEQFF
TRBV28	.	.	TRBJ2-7	TGTGCCAGCAGTGCAAACCCCGGGCCAGAGACCTACGAGCAGTACTTC	CASSANPGPETYEQYF
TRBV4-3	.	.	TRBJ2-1	TGCGCCAGCAGCCAAGACAGCGACACCAACTACAATGAGCAGTTCTTC	CASSQDSDTNYNEQFF
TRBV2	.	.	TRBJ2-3	TGTGCCAGCAAGGCAGGTGATGATACGCAGTATTTT	CASKAGDDTQYF